This T cell receptor beta chain was identified in a study of monozygotic twins with cystic fibrosis. Turning to this clone: Antigen unknown.

Sequencing was performed with immunoSEQ multiplex PCR; in TCRdb, only in-frame clones are kept and a portion is missing. There are 25,000 to 35,000 clones in the sample; approximately 80% occur only once, and roughly 0.85% lies in the top ten. This CDR3 contains 14 residues. The V gene's germline CDR1 is MDHEN and CDR2 SYDVKM. V shed 3 bases and J shed 1 base, with 9 bases lying between them. Study findings and constraints: J usage was most co-twin-similar in 8 of 16 pairs, V in 13.

The chain has TRBV28 and TRBJ1-2; no clear D gene. This TCR derives from a girl aged 2 to 9 with cystic fibrosis. Material: blood. DNA of the CDR3: TGTGCCAGCAGTTTTAGGGCCGATAACTATGGCTACACCTTC. Its translation is CASSFRADNYGYTF.